Following are 18 T cell receptor beta chains from one sample sequenced in a study of cytomegalovirus exposure and HLA in healthy donors. PCR employed 60 Vbeta and 13 Jbeta primers. The assay was immunoSEQ multiplex PCR, and TCRdb's table has in-frame clones only and misses some. This repertoire shows roughly 240,000 clones, around 80% found once; its top ten account for 5% to 6%. Material for sequencing was PBMCs. The source of these receptors is a woman aged 40 to 49 in good health and CMV-seropositive.

V is TRBV2 and J is TRBJ2-7; 8 bases align to TRBD1. The CDR3 has 15 residues. Looked up from germline, CDR1 is SNHLY and CDR2 is FYNNEI. The J segment lost 0 bases and the V segment lost 0 bases, leaving 1 base of the junction unmatched. CDR3 sequence reads: CASSEAGQVSYEQYF. Written as DNA, the CDR3 is TGTGCCAGCAGTGAAGCGGGACAGGTCTCCTACGAGCAGTACTTC.

Only a few counts were recorded for this clone. The chain is built from TRBV28 and TRBJ1-6, with D uncertain. This CDR3 has 16 residues. Looked up from germline, CDR1 is MDHEN and CDR2 is SYDVKM. Trimming took 7 bases from V and 0 from J, leaving 13 bases between them. The CDR3: CASTALVSSYNSPLHF. The CDR3 DNA sequence: TGTGCCAGCACCGCTTTGGTCAGCTCCTATAATTCACCCCTCCACTTT.

This clone was found once. The J gene is TRBJ1-6, the V gene TRBV27; 7 bases map to TRBD1. Germline V gives CDR1 MNHEY, CDR2 SMNVEV (reference sequence). V lost 2 bases to trimming and J lost 7 bases; unmatched junction nucleotides: 8. The CDR3 length is 16 residues. For the CDR3, the DNA is TGTGCCAGCAGTTTAAAGGGGACAGCTCGGAATTCACCCCTCCACTTT. Translated, it gives CASSLKGTARNSPLHF.

V usage is TRBV5-1 and J usage is TRBJ2-2; 9 bases agree with TRBD1. The germline CDR1 and CDR2 sequences are SGHRS and YFSETQ. The CDR3 is 17 residues long. V trimming: 2 bases; J trimming: 4 bases; junction bases outside the gene matches: 9. The DNA of the CDR3 is TGCGCCAGCAGCTTACAGGGGGCGCAGATAGGCACCGGGGAGCTGTTTTTT. It encodes CASSLQGAQIGTGELFF.

The chain carries TRBV7-2 and TRBJ2-3; 11 positions agree with TRBD2. Per germline, CDR1 SGHTA and CDR2 FQGNSA. The CDR3 loop spans 16 amino acids. Trimming removed 1 base from V and 1 base from J; junction bases left unmatched: 1. CDR3 sequence: CASSLGLAGRTDTQYF. Here the CDR3 DNA reads TGTGCCAGCAGCTTAGGACTAGCGGGGCGCACAGATACGCAGTATTTT.

The chain is built from TRBV4-3 and TRBJ1-1; the match to TRBD1 covers 8 bases. The ends lost 0 bases at V and 3 bases at J; junction bases unmatched: 6. Germline loops: CDR1 LGHNA, CDR2 YSLEER. CDR3 length: 16 residues. The CDR3 nucleotides are TGCGCCAGCAGCCAAGACCAGGGGGCAACGGACACTGAAGCTTTCTTT. Residues: CASSQDQGATDTEAFF.

The chain combines TRBV5-1 with TRBJ2-7, with D possibly matching TRBD1 (6 bases). The CDR3 spans 15 residues. Trimming cost V 3 bases and J 2 bases, with 15 bases left between them. Germline-derived CDR1 and CDR2 are SGHRS and YFSETQ. CDR3: CASSSGQSSTYEQYF. For the CDR3, the DNA is TGCGCCAGCAGCTCAGGACAGAGTTCTACCTACGAGCAGTACTTC.

The rearrangement links TRBV4-1 to TRBJ2-7; tentatively, D is TRBD1 (6 bases). The CDR3 is 15 amino acids. CDR1 and CDR2 (germline): MGHRA, YSYEKL. The V end lost 3 bases, the J end lost 1 base, and 13 bases lay between the germline ends. The CDR3 reads CASSQTGTPSYEQYF. CDR3 in DNA: TGCGCCAGCAGCCAGACCGGGACACCTTCCTACGAGCAGTACTTC.

This chain uses TRBV5-1 with TRBJ1-3, with D unclear. The germline V gene has CDR1 SGHRS and CDR2 YFSETQ. The CDR3 covers 16 residues. V lost 3 bases and J 0 bases, leaving 13 bases between the germline ends. CDR3 sequence reads: CASSSETSFSGNTIYF. For the CDR3, the DNA is TGCGCCAGCAGCTCTGAGACTTCCTTCTCTGGAAACACCATATATTTT.

This clone occurred a few times. V gene TRBV7-8 combines with J gene TRBJ1-2; a possible D gene is TRBD1 (6 bases). Germline V gene sequence: CDR1 SGHVS, CDR2 FQNEAQ. CDR3 length equals 16 residues. V shed 5 bases and J shed 10 bases, with 26 bases lying between them. For the CDR3, the DNA is TGTGCCAGCAGCATAGACACAGGGCCAGGAGAAGTCGACTACACCTTC. It translates to CASSIDTGPGEVDYTF.

The genes are TRBV7-2 and TRBJ1-5; D gene uncertain. CDR3 length: 15 residues. Trimming removed 1 base at V and 0 bases at J, with 7 bases between. Germline loops: CDR1 SGHTA, CDR2 FQGNSA. CDR3 residues: CASSLGEISNQPQHF. The CDR3 nucleotides read TGTGCCAGCAGCTTAGGGGAGATTAGCAATCAGCCCCAGCATTTT.

This chain links TRBV19 with TRBJ2-5; 14 positions match TRBD2. This CDR3 is 15 amino acids long. CDR1 and CDR2 from the germline V gene are LNHDA and SQIVND (reference sequence). The V and J ends lost 5 bases and 2 bases, in that order; junction bases with no gene match: 1. The CDR3 spells CASSGTSGGQETQYF. Written as DNA, the CDR3 is TGTGCCAGTAGTGGGACTAGCGGGGGACAAGAGACCCAGTACTTC.

V gene TRBV30 combines with J gene TRBJ2-7, with 7 bases lining up with TRBD1. V lost 5 bases and J lost 7; bases outside the gene matches: 17. CDR1 is GTSNPN and CDR2 is SVGIG in the germline V gene (reference sequence). The CDR3 is 15 residues long. CDR3 in DNA: TGTGCCTGGGGGGACAGTCTCTACCCCCATCTGGAGCAGTACTTC. Protein sequence: CAWGDSLYPHLEQYF.

This chain links TRBV12-5 with TRBJ2-7; 7 positions match TRBD2. Germline lookup yields CDR1 LGHNT and CDR2 FRNRAP. The CDR3 has 15 residues. Trimming took 1 base from V and 0 from J; bases not matched to a gene: 3. CDR3 DNA sequence: TGTGCTAGTGGTTTGGGGGGGGGTACCTCCTACGAGCAGTACTTC. It encodes CASGLGGGTSYEQYF.

The chain links TRBV5-8 to TRBJ2-7; TRBD1 agrees at 7 bases. The germline gives CDR1 SGHTS, CDR2 YDEGEE. Germline trimming cut 0 bases from V and 4 bases from J; bases unmatched to any gene: 10. The CDR3 totals 16 residues. The chain's CDR3 is CASSLDLGTAIYEQYF. In DNA, the CDR3 is TGTGCCAGCAGCTTGGATTTGGGGACAGCGATTTACGAGCAGTACTTC.

CDR3 coding DNA: TGTGCCAGCAGCCCCCGGACAGGGAACACTGAAGCTTTCTTT. As protein: CASSPRTGNTEAFF. The chain combines TRBV7-6 with TRBJ1-1; TRBD1 aligns across 7 bases. The V segment lost 5 bases and the J segment 1 base; nucleotides outside the gene matches: 4. The CDR3 is 14 amino acids. Germline V gives CDR1 SGHVS, CDR2 FNYEAQ. Full variable domain (outside the CDR3, taken from reference TRBV7-6 and TRBJ1-1): GAGVSQSPRYKVTKRGQDVALRCDPISGHVSLYWYRQALGQGPEFLTYFNYEAQQDKSGLPNDRFSAERPEGSISTLTIQRTEQRDSAMYRCASSPRTGNTEAFFGQGTRLTVV.

As regards this clone: One junction end disagrees with the germline gene, perhaps due to a read error. The chain uses TRBV6-5 and TRBJ1-1, with 10 bases that match TRBD1. This CDR3 is built from 15 residues. Germline V gives CDR1 MNHEY, CDR2 SVGAGI. In DNA form, the CDR3 reads TGTGCCGGCAGTTACAACGACAGGGGGCACACTGAAGCTTTCTTT. It yields the protein CAGSYNDRGHTEAFF.

This chain joins TRBV6-5 and TRBJ2-7; the D gene is possibly TRBD1 (6 bases). This CDR3 comprises 13 residues. V was shortened by 5 bases and J by 1 base, with 9 bases between the two germline ends. Germline V gene data show CDR1 as MNHEY and CDR2 as SVGAGI. CDR3 sequence reads: CASSRDISYEQYF. The CDR3 nucleotides read TGTGCCAGCAGTCGGGACATATCCTACGAGCAGTACTTC.